This T cell receptor beta chain was documented in a study of blood T cell repertoires in COVID-19. Study information: Researchers got acute and convalescent COVID-19 samples from the United States, Italy and Spain.

Germline loops: CDR1 WSHSY, CDR2 SAAADI. V lost 0 bases, J lost 7 bases, and 15 bases lay in between. This CDR3 region has 15 residues. Study processing details: The assay estimated nucleated cells by amplifying reference gene primers. TCRdb's copy holds only in-frame clones and misses some; the assay was immunoSEQ multiplex PCR. V, J and clone size are taken as reported in that table, and D and trimming were inferred from the DNA itself. This sample has approximately 470,000 clones; about 85% occur once, and the top ten carry 0.7%. Material: PBMCs or T cells enriched from blood (not recorded which). The chain employs TRBV10-2 and TRBJ1-1, with D possibly TRBD1 on 5 matching bases. This receptor was obtained from a woman aged 18-29 years who had recovered from COVID-19. Here the CDR3 reads CASSESIGAILEAFF. CDR3 nucleotide sequence: TGCGCCAGCAGTGAGTCGATTGGGGCCATCCTTGAAGCTTTCTTT.